These 11 T cell receptor beta chains share one sample of origin, sequenced in a study of cytomegalovirus exposure and HLA in healthy donors. Sequenced by immunoSEQ multiplex PCR; TCRdb stores in-frame clones only, minus some. This sample carries about 180,000 clones, approximately 81% of them seen once, and the ten largest clones take roughly 15%. Source material: PBMCs. The receptors derive from a man aged 18 to 29 in good health and CMV-seropositive.

This chain's CDR3 is CASSEVLDRGPNTEAFF. In DNA form, the CDR3 reads TGTGCCAGCAGCGAGGTCTTAGACAGGGGGCCGAACACTGAAGCTTTCTTT. The chain has TRBV11-2 and TRBJ1-1; TRBD1 matches at 10 bases. This CDR3 is built from 17 residues. CDR1 and CDR2 (germline): SGHAT, FQNNGV. J was trimmed by 1 base and V by 5 bases; bases with no gene match: 10.

J is TRBJ2-5 and V is TRBV7-2; 15 positions match TRBD2. Losses at the gene ends were 4 bases for V and 5 bases for J; bases not matched to a gene: 5. The CDR3 sequence is 16 residues long. Germline V gene sequence: CDR1 SGHTA, CDR2 FQGNSA. CDR3 bases: TGTGCCAGCAGCTCGGGACTAGCGGGGGGAGGGGAGACCCAGTACTTC. Translation gives CASSSGLAGGGETQYF.

The chain uses TRBV6-1 and TRBJ2-7; D is unclear. Trimming stripped 9 bases from V and 2 bases from J, with 11 bases between. The germline V gene encodes CDR1 MNHNS and CDR2 SASEGT. This CDR3 has 12 amino acids. The CDR3 region is CASQVQAYEQYF. The CDR3 DNA reads TGTGCCAGTCAGGTACAAGCCTACGAGCAGTACTTC.

In DNA, the CDR3 is TGTGCCAGCAGCTTGAGGGGGCCGGTAGCTGAAGCTTTCTTT. This gives the protein CASSLRGPVAEAFF. The chain couples TRBV5-5 to TRBJ1-1; 7 nucleotides align to TRBD1. The CDR3 is made up of 14 amino acids. V lost 1 base and J lost 6; bases outside the gene matches: 6. CDR1 and CDR2 (germline): SGHKS, YYEKEE (reference sequence).

The chain uses TRBV6-5 and TRBJ2-5; TRBD2 matches at 10 bases. The CDR3 is made up of 16 amino acids. The V gene end was trimmed by 0 bases and the J gene end by 2 bases; junction bases not matched to a gene: 3. Germline V gives CDR1 MNHEY, CDR2 SVGAGI. The CDR3, as DNA: TGTGCCAGCAGTTACTCTCTAGCGGGGGTTCAAGAGACCCAGTACTTC. Residues: CASSYSLAGVQETQYF.

This clone was recorded once. The chain uses TRBV28 and TRBJ1-2, with a possible D match to TRBD1 (5 bases). This CDR3 has 14 amino acids. The germline CDR1 and CDR2 sequences are MDHEN and SYDVKM. Deletions cut 6 bases from V and 4 bases from J, with 15 bases between. CDR3 bases: TGTGCCAGCAGCCCCTCAGGGTCTGCCTATGGCTACACCTTC. Its protein is CASSPSGSAYGYTF.

The chain recombines TRBV27 with TRBJ2-7; TRBD2 agrees at 11 bases. Germline values: CDR1 MNHEY, CDR2 SMNVEV (reference sequence). The CDR3 is made up of 16 amino acids. The ends lost 6 bases at V and 2 bases at J; junction bases unmatched: 9. The DNA for the CDR3 is TGTGCCAGCAGCAAGAGGCTAGCGGGAGGCACCTACGAGCAGTACTTC. Translation gives CASSKRLAGGTYEQYF.

This sequence joins TRBV28 and TRBJ1-4; D not certain. V lost 7 bases and J 4 bases, leaving 16 bases between the germline ends. Germline V gene data show CDR1 as MDHEN and CDR2 as SYDVKM. The CDR3 loop spans 15 amino acids. CDR3 DNA sequence: TGTGCCAGCATCCCCCGGGGAGGCCTTAATGAAAAACTGTTTTTT. This gives the protein CASIPRGGLNEKLFF.

V gene TRBV5-1 combines with J gene TRBJ2-7, with 7 positions matching TRBD1. The V gene end was trimmed by 5 bases and the J gene end by 1 base; junction bases not matched to a gene: 6. The germline V gene has CDR1 SGHRS and CDR2 YFSETQ. The CDR3 sequence is 14 residues long. The CDR3 here is CASRGQGVSYEQYF. CDR3 DNA sequence: TGCGCCAGCAGGGGGCAGGGGGTTTCCTACGAGCAGTACTTC.

CDR3 protein: CASSFGRDRGIGYTF. CDR3 in DNA: TGTGCCAGCAGTTTTGGTCGGGACAGGGGGATTGGCTACACCTTC. The chain employs TRBV28 and TRBJ1-2; 11 nucleotides align to TRBD1. This CDR3 comprises 15 residues. V was clipped by 3 bases and J by 7 bases; unmatched bases: 7. Per germline, CDR1 MDHEN and CDR2 SYDVKM.

This chain joins TRBV30 and TRBJ2-3, with TRBD2 identical over 7 bases. The CDR3 is made up of 14 amino acids. After removal of 1 base from V and 1 base from J, the junction contained 2 bases not matched to a gene. Germline CDR1 GTSNPN, CDR2 SVGIG (reference sequence). The CDR3 region is CAWSGGGGTDTQYF. DNA for the CDR3: TGTGCCTGGAGTGGGGGAGGGGGCACAGATACGCAGTATTTT.